Listed below are T cell receptor beta chains from one sample, sequenced in a study of brain metastases from non-small cell lung cancer. The table came from immunoSEQ multiplex PCR; TCRdb's copy has only in-frame clones and leaves some out. The sample consists of approximately 4,900 clones, about three quarters of them appearing once. Material for sequencing was primary lung tumor tissue. All receptors come from a donor at least 40 years old with non-small cell lung cancer. Both conserved end residues are part of each CDR3. A D gene is named only where the DNA matches it firmly. Where a row states a size, it is once, few, many or the class of an expanded clone; other rows omit it.

v_gene	abundance	d_gene	j_gene	CDR3nt	CDR3aa
TRBV5-1	-	-	TRBJ1-1	TGCGCCAGCAGCTTGATCGGGGGAGGAACTGAAGCTTTCTTT	CASSLIGGGTEAFF
TRBV6-1	-	TRBD1	TRBJ1-2	TGTGCCAGCAGTGAGACAGGGGGGATTGCGGGCGGCTACACCTTC	CASSETGGIAGGYTF
TRBV29-1	-	TRBD1	TRBJ1-2	TGCAGCGTTGAGGACAGGAACTATGGCTACACCTTC	CSVEDRNYGYTF
TRBV24-1	-	-	TRBJ2-3	TGTGCTACCAGTGATTACTCAGATACGCAGTATTTT	CATSDYSDTQYF
TRBV2	-	-	TRBJ1-6	TGTGCCAGCAGTGAACCGGTGGACTCACCCCTCCACTTT	CASSEPVDSPLHF
TRBV18	-	TRBD1	TRBJ1-2	TGTGCCAGCTCACATCGCAGGGGGCAGGGCTACACCTTC	CASSHRRGQGYTF
TRBV27	-	TRBD1	TRBJ2-2	TGTGCCAGTAGACCTACAGGGGTTGGCACCGGGGAGCTGTTTTTT	CASRPTGVGTGELFF
TRBV7-3	-	-	TRBJ1-2	TGTGCCAGCAGCCCCGATCACCGGGGGATCTATGGCTACACCTTC	CASSPDHRGIYGYTF
TRBV7-2	-	-	TRBJ1-5	TGTGCCAGCAACCTGGACAGCGATAGCAATCAGCCCCAGCATTTT	CASNLDSDSNQPQHF
TRBV7-2	-	TRBD2	TRBJ2-4	TGTGCCAGCAGCTTACGGAGTGGGGGGGTCGGAAACATTCAGTACTTC	CASSLRSGGVGNIQYF
TRBV5-1	-	-	TRBJ1-1	TGCGCCAGCAGCTTGCGGGGCACCCTGAACACTGAAGCTTTCTTT	CASSLRGTLNTEAFF
TRBV7-9	-	-	TRBJ1-1	TGTGCCAGCAGCTTAGAAGGGGAGAACACTGAAGCTTTCTTT	CASSLEGENTEAFF
TRBV15	-	TRBD2	TRBJ2-3	TGTGCCACCAGCAGATTAAGACTAGCGGGGGGGATCACAAATACGCAGTATTTT	CATSRLRLAGGITNTQYF
TRBV9	-	TRBD2	TRBJ2-5	TGTGCCAGCAGCGCTAGCGGGGGGGCGGGGACCCAGTACTTC	CASSASGGAGTQYF
TRBV5-1	large	-	TRBJ1-6	TGCGCCAGCAGCTTGGCAGTTGGTAGGACAGTTACTTCACCCCTCCACTTT	CASSLAVGRTVTSPLHF
TRBV4-1	once	TRBD1	TRBJ1-2	TGCGCCAGCAGCCAAGGTCGAGGACAGGGACTAGGGTATGGCTACACCTTC	CASSQGRGQGLGYGYTF
TRBV20-1	-	TRBD2	TRBJ2-3	TGCAGTGCTAGTAACTACCTAGCAACCCTAGCGGGGGGGCCTTCCGGTACGCAGTATTTT	CSASNYLATLAGGPSGTQYF
TRBV9	-	-	TRBJ1-3	TGTGCCAGCAGCGTAGTTGGAGAAGGAAACACCATATATTTT	CASSVVGEGNTIYF
TRBV9	-	-	TRBJ2-1	TGTGCCAGCAGCGTAGTCGCGGGATTCACGAATGAGCAGTTCTTC	CASSVVAGFTNEQFF
TRBV7-6	-	-	TRBJ2-5	TGTGCCAGCAGCCCCCCTTTCGAGACCCAGTACTTC	CASSPPFETQYF
TRBV4-3	-	-	TRBJ1-2	TGCGCCAGCAGCCCTGGCTGGGGGACCGCGTTGTATGGCTACACCTTC	CASSPGWGTALYGYTF
TRBV12-3/TRBV12-4	once	-	TRBJ1-5	TGTGCCAGCAGTTTGGGTGTGAATCAGCCCCAGCATTTT	CASSLGVNQPQHF
TRBV30	-	-	TRBJ2-5	TGTGCCTGGAGTGTACAGAGGGAGACCCAGTACTTC	CAWSVQRETQYF
TRBV18	-	TRBD2	TRBJ2-5	TGTGCCAGCTCCCGGCGAAGCGGGAACCTCGAAGAGACCCAGTACTTC	CASSRRSGNLEETQYF
TRBV5-4	once	TRBD2	TRBJ2-5	TGTGCCAGCAGCCGTACTAGCGGGGGACGCCAAGAGACCCAGTACTTC	CASSRTSGGRQETQYF
TRBV18	once	-	TRBJ1-3	TGTGCCAGCTCACCGGGACAACCTTTAAACACCATATATTTT	CASSPGQPLNTIYF
TRBV4-2	-	-	TRBJ2-2	TGTGCCAGCAGCCAAGAGGCCACCGGGGAGCTGTTTTTT	CASSQEATGELFF
TRBV6-1	-	TRBD1	TRBJ2-3	TGTGCCAGCAGTGAACAGACAGGGGGGTCAGATACGCAGTATTTT	CASSEQTGGSDTQYF
TRBV7-2	-	-	TRBJ2-2	TGTGCCAGCAGCACCGACACGAACACCGGGGAGCTGTTTTTT	CASSTDTNTGELFF
TRBV13	-	TRBD1	TRBJ1-2	TGTGCCAGCAGCTATGACAGGGGTAACTATGGCTACACCTTC	CASSYDRGNYGYTF
TRBV3-1/TRBV3-2	-	-	TRBJ2-2	TGTGCCAGCAGCCAGTCCGGGGAGCTGTTTTTT	CASSQSGELFF
TRBV5-6	-	-	TRBJ1-5	TGTGCCAGCAGCTTCAGCGATAGCAATCAGCCCCAGCATTTT	CASSFSDSNQPQHF
TRBV5-4	-	TRBD1	TRBJ1-1	TGTGCCAGCAGCCCCCAAGAGGGGGCGTACACTGAAGCTTTCTTT	CASSPQEGAYTEAFF
TRBV11-2	-	TRBD2	TRBJ2-3	TGTGCCAGCAGCAGGCGGGGGGCCGGGGGAGATACGCAGTATTTT	CASSRRGAGGDTQYF
TRBV6-1	-	TRBD2	TRBJ2-5	TGTGCCAGCAGTGAAGTAACTAGCGGGGGGGCTAGGGTAGAGACCCAGTACTTC	CASSEVTSGGARVETQYF
TRBV29-1	-	-	TRBJ2-3	TGCAGCGTTGAAGATGTTAGCCTAAGCACAGATACGCAGTATTTT	CSVEDVSLSTDTQYF
TRBV6-4	-	TRBD2	TRBJ2-3	TGTGCCAGCAGTGCGGGGGGTAGCACAGATACGCAGTATTTT	CASSAGGSTDTQYF
TRBV10-3	-	-	TRBJ1-4	TGTGCCATCAGGGGGACGGAATCGGGTGAAAAACTGTTTTTT	CAIRGTESGEKLFF
TRBV24-1	-	-	TRBJ2-5	TGTGCCACAGGGGGGCCGGGTGAGACCCAGTACTTC	CATGGPGETQYF
TRBV5-6	-	-	TRBJ1-4	TGTGCCAGCAGCTTTAAGGCAACTAATGAAAAACTGTTTTTT	CASSFKATNEKLFF
TRBV3-1/TRBV3-2	-	-	TRBJ2-5	TGTGCCAGCAGCCAAGTAGAGGTTATAAGGGGAGAGACCCAGTACTTC	CASSQVEVIRGETQYF
TRBV2	-	-	TRBJ2-6	TGTGCCAGCAGTGAAAGCTCTGGGGCCAACGTCCTGACTTTC	CASSESSGANVLTF
TRBV5-5	-	TRBD1	TRBJ1-5	TGTGCCAGCAGCTGGACAGGGGAACAGCCCCAGCATTTT	CASSWTGEQPQHF
TRBV7-2	-	TRBD1	TRBJ1-1	TGTGCCAGCAGCTTTATGACAGGGGGCACTGAAGCTTTCTTT	CASSFMTGGTEAFF
TRBV9	-	-	TRBJ1-3	TGTGCCAGCAGCGTAGAGGTCAGGGGAAACACCATATATTTT	CASSVEVRGNTIYF
TRBV6-5	-	TRBD1	TRBJ1-2	TGTGCCAGCAGTCGGACAGGGAGCGGGACCTATGGCTACACCTTC	CASSRTGSGTYGYTF
TRBV28	-	-	TRBJ1-5	TGTGCCAGCAGGGTACAGGGCCAAAATCAGCCCCAGCATTTT	CASRVQGQNQPQHF
TRBV5-4	-	TRBD1	TRBJ2-5	TGTGCCAGCAGGTCACAGGGGCAAGAGACCCAGTACTTC	CASRSQGQETQYF
TRBV7-2	-	-	TRBJ2-6	TGTGCCAGCAGCTTAATCGGGGGCTTTGGGGCCAACGTCCTGACTTTC	CASSLIGGFGANVLTF
TRBV9	large	-	TRBJ1-5	TGTGCCAGCAGCGTAGATGCCCAGGGGACCGATCAGCCCCAGCATTTT	CASSVDAQGTDQPQHF
TRBV7-8	few	-	TRBJ1-4	TGTGCCAGCTTTAGACACCCGGGGCGTACTAATGAAAAACTGTTTTTT	CASFRHPGRTNEKLFF
TRBV29-1	-	-	TRBJ1-1	TGCAGCTGTAGGACGGAGTACACTGAAGCTTTCTTT	CSCRTEYTEAFF
TRBV30	-	-	TRBJ1-1	TGTGCCTGGGGCCACATGAGGCGGAGCACTGAAGCTTTCTTT	CAWGHMRRSTEAFF
TRBV6-4	few	-	TRBJ2-3	TGTGCCAGCAGGGACACCAACACAGATACGCAGTATTTT	CASRDTNTDTQYF
TRBV7-3	few	-	TRBJ2-2	TGTGCCAGCAGCTTGGGCAGGGACTCCACCGGGGAGCTGTTTTTT	CASSLGRDSTGELFF
TRBV3-1/TRBV3-2	-	-	TRBJ2-2	TGTGCCAGCGGTGGGCCGAACACCGGGGAGCTGTTTTTT	CASGGPNTGELFF
TRBV6-1	large	TRBD1	TRBJ2-5	TGTGCCAGCAGTGACGGACAGGGGAGGAAAGAGACCCAGTACTTC	CASSDGQGRKETQYF